A single sample is the source of the 26 T cell receptor beta chains below, sequenced in a study of blood T cell repertoires in COVID-19. The assay was immunoSEQ multiplex PCR, and TCRdb's table has in-frame clones only and misses some. The sample comprises 250,000 to 400,000 clones, roughly 90% of which are singletons, and roughly 2.9% rests with the top ten. Sequencing was carried out using peripheral blood. The receptor set was obtained from a woman aged 25 to 45 with COVID-19, enrolled during active disease.

The rearrangement joins TRBV30 to TRBJ2-7; 9 positions agree with TRBD1. The V segment lost 8 bases and the J segment 0 bases; nucleotides outside the gene matches: 5. The CDR3 covers 13 residues. The V gene's germline CDR1 is GTSNPN and CDR2 SVGIG (reference sequence). The CDR3 region is CARGTGTSYEQYF. For the CDR3, the DNA is TGTGCCAGGGGGACAGGGACCTCCTACGAGCAGTACTTC.

The V gene is TRBV10-2, the J gene TRBJ2-1, with 12 bases that match TRBD2. Germline V gives CDR1 WSHSY, CDR2 SAAADI. V trimming: 7 bases; J trimming: 8 bases; junction bases outside the gene matches: 15. This CDR3 comprises 17 residues. The DNA for the CDR3 is TGCGCCAGCACCCTAGGGTGGGGACTAGCGGGTTCATATGAGCAGTTCTTC. It codes for CASTLGWGLAGSYEQFF.

This chain uses TRBV29-1 with TRBJ2-7; 7 nucleotides agree with TRBD1. The V and J ends lost 7 bases and 2 bases, in that order; junction bases with no gene match: 8. The germline CDR1 and CDR2 sequences are SQVTM and ANQGSEA. CDR3 size: 13 residues. The chain's CDR3 is CSASGTAPYEQYF. CDR3 nucleotide sequence: TGCAGCGCTTCCGGGACAGCCCCCTACGAGCAGTACTTC.

The V gene is TRBV6-5, the J gene TRBJ1-3; D possibly corresponds to TRBD1 (5 bases). Germline lookup yields CDR1 MNHEY and CDR2 SVGAGI. V lost 6 bases and J 2 bases, leaving 11 bases between the germline ends. This CDR3 contains 14 residues. CDR3 amino acids: CASSPGVAGNTIYF. CDR3 bases: TGTGCCAGCAGCCCGGGGGTGGCTGGAAACACCATATATTTT.

The rearrangement uses TRBV11-2 and TRBJ2-1; 12 nucleotides line up with TRBD2. The CDR3 loop spans 17 amino acids. J lost 4 bases, V lost 3 bases, and 7 bases had no gene match. In germline, CDR1 is SGHAT, CDR2 FQNNGV. The CDR3: CASSFYGTSGLYNEQFF. The CDR3 DNA sequence: TGTGCCAGCAGCTTTTATGGGACTAGCGGGTTATACAATGAGCAGTTCTTC.

The chain combines TRBV5-1 with TRBJ2-5; 9 bases align to TRBD2. V gave up 4 bases and J gave up 10 bases; unmatched junction bases: 14. CDR1 is SGHRS and CDR2 is YFSETQ in the germline V gene. The CDR3 totals 15 residues. The CDR3 DNA reads as TGCGCCAGCAGCCACGGGACTAGCAGTTCAATGGACCAGTACTTC. It translates to CASSHGTSSSMDQYF. Variable domain in full (rest from reference TRBV5-1 and TRBJ2-5): KAGVTQTPRYLIKTRGQQVTLSCSPISGHRSVSWYQQTPGQGLQFLFEYFSETQRNKGNFPGRFSGRQFSNSRSEMNVSTLELGDSALYLCASSHGTSSSMDQYFGPGTRLLVL.

CDR3 DNA: TGTGCCAGTAGCACAGAGGGACAGGGCATCACAGATACGCAGTATTTT. Translation gives CASSTEGQGITDTQYF. V usage is TRBV19 and J usage is TRBJ2-3; 9 bases are a match to TRBD1. After removal of 6 bases from V and 2 bases from J, the junction contained 9 bases not matched to a gene. Germline-derived CDR1 and CDR2 are LNHDA and SQIVND (reference sequence). The CDR3 runs 16 residues.

This clone was found a few times. The rearrangement joins TRBV27 to TRBJ1-2; a possible D gene is TRBD1 (5 bases). This CDR3 is built from 13 residues. CDR1 and CDR2 from the germline V gene are MNHEY and SMNVEV (reference sequence). The V gene lost 2 bases and the J gene lost 2 bases, with 6 bases spanning the gap. CDR3 protein: CASSLRQNYGYTF. The CDR3 DNA sequence: TGTGCCAGCAGTTTACGACAGAACTATGGCTACACCTTC.

The chain carries TRBV7-2 and TRBJ2-4, with 7 bases aligning to TRBD1. The V gene end was trimmed by 5 bases and the J gene end by 4 bases; junction bases not matched to a gene: 5. Germline lookup yields CDR1 SGHTA and CDR2 FQGNSA. The CDR3 is 14 amino acids. The chain's CDR3 is CASSPGTVKNIQYF. Here the CDR3 DNA reads TGTGCCAGCAGCCCCGGGACAGTAAAAAACATTCAGTACTTC.

V gene TRBV10-1 combines with J gene TRBJ2-3; 8 bases fit TRBD2. J was trimmed by 1 base and V by 2 bases; bases with no gene match: 5. Germline values: CDR1 WNHNN, CDR2 SYGVQD (reference sequence). This CDR3 has 16 residues. CDR3 amino acids: CASSEGLAGRTDTQYF. DNA of the CDR3: TGCGCCAGCAGTGAGGGTTTAGCGGGACGCACAGATACGCAGTATTTT.

The rearrangement joins TRBV9 to TRBJ2-2, with D maybe TRBD1 (5 bases). The CDR3 loop spans 15 amino acids. The V end lost 0 bases, the J end lost 4 bases, and 10 bases lay between the germline ends. CDR1 is SGDLS and CDR2 is YYNGEE in the germline V gene. Written as DNA, the CDR3 is TGTGCCAGCAGCGTAGATGGGGCAGGCACCGGGGAGCTGTTTTTT. Amino acid sequence: CASSVDGAGTGELFF.

This clone appeared a single time. J is TRBJ1-5 and V is TRBV30, with 11 nucleotides matching TRBD1. V trimming: 5 bases; J trimming: 0 bases; junction bases outside the gene matches: 3. The CDR3 loop spans 15 amino acids. In germline, CDR1 is GTSNPN, CDR2 SVGIG (reference sequence). The CDR3 loop is CAWGGTGGSNQPQHF. In nucleotides, the CDR3 is TGTGCCTGGGGCGGGACAGGGGGTAGCAATCAGCCCCAGCATTTT.

This chain uses TRBV5-1 with TRBJ1-5; the D gene is possibly TRBD1 (5 bases). Germline V gene data show CDR1 as SGHRS and CDR2 as YFSETQ. The CDR3 runs 13 residues. With 3 bases removed from V and 3 bases from J, the gap between germline ends came to 7 bases. CDR3 residues: CASSSGDNQPQHF. Written as DNA, the CDR3 is TGCGCCAGCAGCTCGGGGGACAATCAGCCCCAGCATTTT. Variable domain in full (rest from reference TRBV5-1 and TRBJ1-5): KAGVTQTPRYLIKTRGQQVTLSCSPISGHRSVSWYQQTPGQGLQFLFEYFSETQRNKGNFPGRFSGRQFSNSRSEMNVSTLELGDSALYLCASSSGDNQPQHFGDGTRLSIL.

This chain connects TRBV19 to TRBJ1-2, with a possible D match to TRBD1 (5 bases). Germline V gene data show CDR1 as LNHDA and CDR2 as SQIVND (reference sequence). The V end was cut by 7 bases, the J end by 6 bases, with 9 bases between. This CDR3 comprises 11 residues. This CDR3 reads CASIGTHGYTF. Written as DNA, the CDR3 is TGTGCCAGTATCGGGACTCATGGCTACACCTTC.

The gene calls are TRBV4-1 and TRBJ2-5; 10 bases are shared with TRBD2. Germline V CDR1 and CDR2: MGHRA, YSYEKL. This CDR3 is built from 14 residues. The J segment lost 6 bases and the V segment lost 10 bases, leaving 11 bases of the junction unmatched. The CDR3 here is CATSLAGELKTQYF. For the CDR3, the DNA is TGCGCCACGTCCCTAGCGGGAGAGTTAAAGACCCAGTACTTC.

V usage is TRBV20-1 and J usage is TRBJ2-3; 7 bases align to TRBD1. Germline V gene data show CDR1 as DFQATT and CDR2 as SNEGSKA (reference sequence). The CDR3 consists of 13 residues. Trimming removed 3 bases from V and 1 base from J; junction bases left unmatched: 1. CDR3 sequence: CSASTGGTDTQYF. CDR3 nucleotide sequence: TGCAGTGCTAGTACAGGGGGCACAGATACGCAGTATTTT.

The rearrangement joins TRBV2 to TRBJ2-5; D is undetermined. V shed 2 bases and J shed 5 bases, with 15 bases lying between them. This CDR3 is built from 15 residues. Per germline, CDR1 SNHLY and CDR2 FYNNEI. CDR3 region: CASSEIVTLAETQYF. DNA for the CDR3: TGTGCCAGCAGTGAAATTGTGACTTTGGCGGAGACCCAGTACTTC.

The chain links TRBV7-2 to TRBJ2-5; D may be TRBD2 (6 bases). The CDR3 is 15 amino acids. Germline CDR1 reads SGHTA; CDR2 reads FQGNSA. The germline V and J ends were trimmed by 8 bases and 0 bases, with 16 bases remaining between them. Here the CDR3 DNA reads TGTGCCAGCCAAAGAGGTGGGGGGTACCAAGAGACCCAGTACTTC. Residues: CASQRGGGYQETQYF.

The chain uses TRBV6-2 or TRBV6-3 and TRBJ2-7; TRBD2 aligns across 7 bases. CDR1 and CDR2 (germline): MNHEY, SVGEGT. The CDR3 totals 15 residues. The J segment lost 3 bases and the V segment lost 2 bases, leaving 7 bases of the junction unmatched. CDR3 nucleotide sequence: TGTGCCAGCAGTTACGCCGGGGGGTCAGGCTACGAGCAGTACTTC. Translation: CASSYAGGSGYEQYF.

The chain joins TRBV5-6 to TRBJ2-7, with D possibly TRBD1 on 5 matching bases. The V gene lost 4 bases and the J gene lost 5 bases, with 19 bases spanning the gap. Germline V CDR1 and CDR2: SGHDT, YYEEEE. The CDR3 spans 15 residues. The CDR3 bases are TGTGCCAGCAGCGTACTCAGGGTGGTTGGACACGAGCAGTACTTC. It encodes CASSVLRVVGHEQYF.

The gene calls are TRBV19 and TRBJ2-1; 10 positions match TRBD2. CDR3 length equals 17 residues. CDR1 and CDR2 (germline): LNHDA, SQIVND (reference sequence). V dropped 3 bases and J dropped 2; count of bases not matched to a gene: 7. This chain's CDR3 is CASSINKLAGAYNEQFF. CDR3 bases: TGTGCCAGTAGTATCAACAAGCTAGCGGGAGCCTACAATGAGCAGTTCTTC.

This rearrangement joins TRBV19 to TRBJ2-1; 9 bases are shared with TRBD1. J lost 9 bases, V lost 5 bases, and 8 bases had no gene match. CDR3 length: 14 residues. In germline, CDR1 is LNHDA, CDR2 SQIVND (reference sequence). The CDR3 coding sequence is TGTGCCAGTAGTCTACCCGGACAGGGGTTTGAGCAGTTCTTC. Encoded protein: CASSLPGQGFEQFF. Full variable domain (remainder filled in from reference TRBV19 and TRBJ2-1): DGGITQSPKYLFRKEGQNVTLSCEQNLNHDAMYWYRQDPGQGLRLIYYSQIVNDFQKGDIAEGYSVSREKKESFPLTVTSAQKNPTAFYLCASSLPGQGFEQFFGPGTRLTVL.

This chain joins TRBV6-5 and TRBJ2-7; D is possibly TRBD1 (5 bases). Germline V lookup: CDR1 MNHEY, CDR2 SVGAGI. The CDR3 runs to 14 residues. V was trimmed by 2 bases and J by 2 bases, leaving 10 bases between them. Here the CDR3 reads CASSYSKGPYEQYF. In DNA, the CDR3 is TGTGCCAGCAGTTACAGTAAGGGGCCCTACGAGCAGTACTTC.

The J gene is TRBJ1-4, the V gene TRBV7-2; 8 nucleotides align to TRBD1. This CDR3 region has 15 residues. In germline, CDR1 is SGHTA, CDR2 FQGNSA. Unmatched junction bases numbered 10, after V lost 5 bases and J lost 8 bases. CDR3 amino acids: CASSPVTGEVEKLFF. CDR3 nucleotide sequence: TGTGCCAGCAGCCCTGTGACAGGGGAAGTCGAAAAACTGTTTTTT.

This clone was counted once. The V call is TRBV29-1, the J call TRBJ2-3; possible D gene TRBD2, 6 bases. Trimming removed 6 bases from V and 1 base from J, with 17 bases in between. The CDR3 has 15 residues. Germline V CDR1 and CDR2: SQVTM, ANQGSEA. The CDR3 is CSVEREVFRTDTQYF. CDR3 bases: TGCAGCGTAGAGAGGGAGGTATTTCGCACAGATACGCAGTATTTT.

CDR3 nucleotides: TGTGCCAGCAGTTACGAGAAACAGCCCCAGCATTTT. Translation: CASSYEKQPQHF. This sequence joins TRBV6-6 and TRBJ1-5, with D uncertain. There are 12 residues in the CDR3. Germline CDR1 is MNHNY and CDR2 is SVGAGI (reference sequence). V lost 2 bases to trimming and J lost 7 bases, with 6 bases between them.